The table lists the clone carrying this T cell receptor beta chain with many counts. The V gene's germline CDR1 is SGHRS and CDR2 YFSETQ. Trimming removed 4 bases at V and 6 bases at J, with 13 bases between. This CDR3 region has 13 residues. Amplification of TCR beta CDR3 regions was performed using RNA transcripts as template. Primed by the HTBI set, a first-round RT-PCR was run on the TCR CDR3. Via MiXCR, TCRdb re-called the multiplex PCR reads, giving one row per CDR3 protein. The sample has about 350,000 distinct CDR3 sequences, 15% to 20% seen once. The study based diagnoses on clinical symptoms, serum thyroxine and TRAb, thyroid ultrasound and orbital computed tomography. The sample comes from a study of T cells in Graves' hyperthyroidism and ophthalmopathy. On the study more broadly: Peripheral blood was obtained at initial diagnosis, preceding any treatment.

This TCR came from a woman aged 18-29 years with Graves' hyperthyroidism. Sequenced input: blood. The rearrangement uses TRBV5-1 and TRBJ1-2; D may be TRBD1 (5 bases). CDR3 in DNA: TGCGCCAGCAGCCGCGAGGGACTTGATGGCTACACCTTC. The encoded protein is CASSREGLDGYTF.